The 14 T cell receptor beta chains presented below share a single source sample, sequenced in a study of post-analysis software for immune sequencing data. Their antigens remain unidentified. Unique molecular identifiers were built into the TCR beta cDNA libraries. TCRdb recomputed calls from the PCR reads with MiXCR, one row per CDR3 protein. The table lists about 770,000 distinct CDR3 sequences, 40% to 55% of them singletons, with roughly 4.9% in the top ten. Broader study findings: Patients had higher frequencies than controls of roughly five TRBV segments, including TRBV5-6, TRBV5-1 and TRBV20-1.

Sequenced material: blood. The receptors were sampled from a girl aged 5 to 17 with multiple sclerosis.

This clonotype was counted between two and nine times. The rearrangement uses TRBV4-3 and TRBJ1-1; D is possibly TRBD1 (5 bases). Trimming cost V 4 bases and J 1 base, with 10 bases left between them. The germline V gene has CDR1 LGHNA and CDR2 YSLEER. The CDR3 loop spans 14 amino acids. The CDR3 loop is CASSLFRENTEAFF. CDR3 bases: TGCGCCAGCAGCCTTTTCAGGGAGAACACTGAAGCTTTCTTT.

This sequence joins TRBV5-1 and TRBJ1-1; D is ambiguous. The CDR3 totals 16 residues. V was shortened by 0 bases and J by 4 bases, with 16 bases between the two germline ends. Looked up from germline, CDR1 is SGHRS and CDR2 is YFSETQ. The CDR3 nucleotides read TGCGCCAGCAGCTTGGACGGCAGCGCCGTCGGCACTGAAGCTTTCTTT. Its translation is CASSLDGSAVGTEAFF.

The chain recombines TRBV4-2 with TRBJ2-7; 7 nucleotides align to TRBD1. The J call may be incorrect, as the DNA end agrees better with TRBJ2-5. Germline lookup yields CDR1 LGHNA and CDR2 YNFKEQ. The CDR3 totals 15 residues. CDR3 sequence reads: CASSQEAGGYETQYF. In DNA form, the CDR3 reads TGTGCCAGCAGCCAAGAGGCAGGGGGTTACGAGACCCAGTACTTC.

The V call is TRBV18, the J call TRBJ2-1; no firm D call. The germline V and J ends were trimmed by 5 bases and 5 bases, with 10 bases remaining between them. Germline V gene sequence: CDR1 KGHSH, CDR2 LQKENI. The CDR3 is made up of 13 amino acids. In DNA, the CDR3 is TGTGCCAGCTCAGGGGTCGTAGACAATGAGCAGTTCTTC. This translates into CASSGVVDNEQFF.

The J gene is TRBJ2-4, the V gene TRBV27; TRBD2 matches at 8 bases. The end of the DNA fits TRBJ2-7 better, so the J call may be wrong. The CDR3 spans 15 residues. Germline CDR1 and CDR2: MNHEY and SMNVEV (reference sequence). This chain's CDR3 is CASRPLAGTPYEQYF. For the CDR3, the DNA is TGTGCCAGCAGACCCTTAGCGGGAACCCCCTACGAGCAGTACTTC.

The gene calls are TRBV6-1 and TRBJ2-6; 7 nucleotides match TRBD1. The CDR3 totals 20 residues. CDR1 and CDR2 (germline): MNHNS, SASEGT. Trimming removed 3 bases from V and 1 base from J; junction bases left unmatched: 15. This CDR3 is CASSDPKTGTVLSGANVLTF. The CDR3 nucleotides are TGTGCCAGCAGTGATCCAAAGACCGGGACAGTCCTATCTGGGGCCAACGTCCTGACTTTC.

The chain couples TRBV6-2 or TRBV6-3 to TRBJ2-1; D gene ambiguous. Trimming took off 6 bases at V and 0 bases at J, with 12 bases between the two ends. The germline V gene encodes CDR1 MNHEY and CDR2 SVGEGT. The length of the CDR3 is 15 residues. The chain's CDR3 is CASRSTQSSYNEQFF. For the CDR3, the DNA is TGTGCCAGCAGATCTACCCAGAGCTCCTACAATGAGCAGTTCTTC.

V and J are TRBV7-9 and TRBJ2-5; 9 positions agree with TRBD1. The CDR3 sequence is 16 residues long. V shed 1 base, J shed 5 bases, and the junction held 8 bases outside the gene matches. Germline V lookup: CDR1 SEHNR, CDR2 FQNEAQ (reference sequence). The CDR3 DNA sequence: TGTGCCAGCAGCTTAGGAGACAGGGGGTCGGGGGAGACCCAGTACTTC. This encodes CASSLGDRGSGETQYF.

This chain links TRBV6-5 with TRBJ2-5; D not resolved. The J call may be mistaken, given a closer DNA end match to TRBJ2-7. The CDR3 length is 13 residues. The germline CDR1 and CDR2 sequences are MNHEY and SVGAGI. DNA of the CDR3: TGTGCCAGCAGTCGGACGGAGTTGGACGAGCAGTACTTC. Translation: CASSRTELDEQYF.

CDR3 nucleotide sequence: TGTGCCAGCAGTTACCCGACAGGGCAAGGCGAGCAGTACTTC. Translating it yields CASSYPTGQGEQYF. The V gene is TRBV6-6, the J gene TRBJ2-7, with 7 bases matching TRBD1. Trimming cost V 2 bases and J 6 bases; bases outside gene matches: 7. CDR1 is MNHNY, CDR2 SVGAGI, per germline (reference sequence). This CDR3 has 14 residues.

The rearrangement links TRBV20-1 to TRBJ2-3; D is undetermined. The CDR3 runs 13 residues. V gave up 3 bases and J gave up 2 bases, with 9 bases separating them. CDR1 is DFQATT and CDR2 is SNEGSKA in the germline V gene (reference sequence). This CDR3 is CSASGYYTDTQYF. CDR3 sequence (DNA): TGCAGTGCTAGTGGCTACTACACAGATACGCAGTATTTT.

The sample holds a few counts of this clonotype. V usage is TRBV6-5 and J usage is TRBJ2-3, with 13 nucleotides matching TRBD2. Germline V gene lookup returns CDR1 MNHEY and CDR2 SVGAGI. V shed 0 bases and J 3 bases; nucleotides not matched to a gene: 3. The CDR3 is 17 amino acids. This CDR3 reads CASSYSTSGRSTDTQYF. In DNA, the CDR3 is TGTGCCAGCAGTTACTCGACTAGCGGGAGGTCGACAGATACGCAGTATTTT.

This sequence joins TRBV20-1 and TRBJ1-5, with D perhaps TRBD1 (6 bases). V lost 3 bases and J 2 bases, leaving 8 bases between the germline ends. The CDR3 spans 13 residues. Germline V gene data show CDR1 as DFQATT and CDR2 as SNEGSKA (reference sequence). Written as DNA, the CDR3 is TGCAGTGCTAGCAGGGGCCGCAATCAGCCCCAGCATTTT. Protein: CSASRGRNQPQHF.

The CDR3: CASSLDLAGGDEQFF. The CDR3 nucleotides are TGTGCCAGCAGCTTAGACCTAGCGGGAGGGGATGAGCAGTTCTTC. This rearrangement joins TRBV13 to TRBJ2-1; the match to TRBD2 covers 12 bases. The CDR3 has 15 amino acids. Germline V gives CDR1 PRHDT, CDR2 FYEKMQ (reference sequence). V dropped 1 base and J dropped 8; count of bases not matched to a gene: 3. The full variable domain, its missing parts supplied by reference TRBV13 and TRBJ2-1, is AAGVIQSPRHLIKEKRETATLKCYPIPRHDTVYWYQQGPGQDPQFLISFYEKMQSDKGSIPDRFSAQQFSDYHSELNMSSLELGDSALYFCASSLDLAGGDEQFFGPGTRLTVL.